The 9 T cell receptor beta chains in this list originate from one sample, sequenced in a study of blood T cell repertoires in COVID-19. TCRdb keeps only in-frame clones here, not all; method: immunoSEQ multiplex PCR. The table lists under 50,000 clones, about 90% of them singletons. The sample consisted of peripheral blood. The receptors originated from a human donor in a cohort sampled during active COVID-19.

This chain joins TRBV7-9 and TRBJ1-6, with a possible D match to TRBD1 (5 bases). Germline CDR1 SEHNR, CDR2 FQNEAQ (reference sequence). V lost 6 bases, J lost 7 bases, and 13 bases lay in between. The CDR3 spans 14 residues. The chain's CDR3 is CASSPDTMNSPLHF. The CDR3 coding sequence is TGTGCCAGCAGTCCGGACACCATGAATTCACCCCTCCACTTT.

The CDR3 DNA sequence: TGTGCCAGCAGTAGGGGTCCATCTTTCACAGATACGCAGTATTTT. Encoded protein: CASSRGPSFTDTQYF. The gene calls are TRBV7-7 and TRBJ2-3; TRBD1 might be the D (5 bases). Germline V gives CDR1 SSHAT, CDR2 FNYEAQ (reference sequence). The CDR3 totals 15 residues. V gave up 6 bases and J gave up 2 bases, with 15 bases separating them.

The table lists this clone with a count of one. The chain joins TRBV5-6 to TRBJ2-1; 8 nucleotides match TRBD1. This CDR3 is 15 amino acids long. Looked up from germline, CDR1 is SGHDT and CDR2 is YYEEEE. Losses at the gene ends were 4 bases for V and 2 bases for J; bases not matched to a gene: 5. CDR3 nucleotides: TGTGCCAGCAGCCGGACAGGGCTCACCTACAATGAGCAGTTCTTC. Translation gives CASSRTGLTYNEQFF.

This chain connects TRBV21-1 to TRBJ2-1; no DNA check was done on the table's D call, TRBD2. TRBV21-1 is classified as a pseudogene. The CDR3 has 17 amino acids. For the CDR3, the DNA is TGTGCCAGCAGCAAAAGGATAGCGGGGGCCAGGTACAATGAGCAGTTCTTC. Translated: CASSKRIAGARYNEQFF.

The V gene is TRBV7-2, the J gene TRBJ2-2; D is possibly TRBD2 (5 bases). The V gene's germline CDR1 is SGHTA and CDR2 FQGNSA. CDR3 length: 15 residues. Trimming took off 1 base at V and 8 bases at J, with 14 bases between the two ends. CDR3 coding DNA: TGTGCCAGCAGCTTAGTGCGGGCAGGTTCGGGGGAGCTGTTTTTT. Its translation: CASSLVRAGSGELFF.

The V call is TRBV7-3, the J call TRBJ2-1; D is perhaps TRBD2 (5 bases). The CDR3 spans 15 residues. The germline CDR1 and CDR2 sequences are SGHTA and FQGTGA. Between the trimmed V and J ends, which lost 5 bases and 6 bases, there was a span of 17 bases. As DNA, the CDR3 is TGTGCCAGCAGCCACTCCGAGGCTAGCAGCAATGAGCAGTTCTTC. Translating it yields CASSHSEASSNEQFF.

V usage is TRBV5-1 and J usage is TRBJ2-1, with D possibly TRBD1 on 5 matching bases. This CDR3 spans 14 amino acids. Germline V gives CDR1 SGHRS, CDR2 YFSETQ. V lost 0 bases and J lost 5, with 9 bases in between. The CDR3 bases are TGCGCCAGCAGCTTGGGACAGCCACACAATGAGCAGTTCTTC. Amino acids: CASSLGQPHNEQFF.

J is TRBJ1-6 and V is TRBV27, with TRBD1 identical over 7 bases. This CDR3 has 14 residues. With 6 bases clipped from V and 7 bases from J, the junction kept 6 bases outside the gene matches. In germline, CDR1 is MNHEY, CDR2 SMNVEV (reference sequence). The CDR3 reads CASSPPGQNSPLHF. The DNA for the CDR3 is TGTGCCAGCAGCCCACCGGGACAGAATTCACCCCTCCACTTT.

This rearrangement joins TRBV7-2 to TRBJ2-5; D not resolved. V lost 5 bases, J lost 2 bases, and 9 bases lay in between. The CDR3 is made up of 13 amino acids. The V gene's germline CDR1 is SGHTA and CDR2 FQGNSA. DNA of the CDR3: TGTGCCAGCAGCCCTACAGATCAAGAGACCCAGTACTTC. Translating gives CASSPTDQETQYF.